A single sample gave rise to the 5 T cell receptor beta chains below, sequenced in a study of immune evolution from preneoplasia to lung adenocarcinoma. Measured with immunoSEQ multiplex PCR; TCRdb has only the in-frame clones, and not every one. The sample consists of thousands of clones, 81% of them appearing once. Sequencing was done on a sample of FFPE normal lung tissue adjacent to the tumor. The receptors stem from a person aged 50-75 years with lung adenocarcinoma.

This sequence joins TRBV6-6 and TRBJ2-3; possibly TRBD1 for D (6 bases). V was cut by 2 bases and J by 1 base, with 10 bases left in between. The CDR3 consists of 15 residues. CDR1 and CDR2 (germline): MNHNY, SVGAGI (reference sequence). CDR3 nucleotides: TGTGCCAGCAGTTACACTGGGGGCGGCACAGATACGCAGTATTTT. As protein: CASSYTGGGTDTQYF.

The V and J genes are TRBV29-1 and TRBJ1-4; TRBD1 matches 10 bases. This CDR3 is 15 amino acids long. Per germline, CDR1 SQVTM and CDR2 ANQGSEA. V was pared by 5 bases and J by 1 base, with 4 bases of the junction left unmatched. CDR3 sequence reads: CSVQGTGVTNEKLFF. The CDR3 bases are TGCAGCGTTCAAGGGACAGGGGTAACTAATGAAAAACTGTTTTTT. Supplemented by reference TRBV29-1 and TRBJ1-4, the full variable domain reads SAVISQKPSRDICQRGTSLTIQCQVDSQVTMMFWYRQQPGQSLTLIATANQGSEATYESGFVIDKFPISRPNLTFSTLTVSNMSPEDSSIYLCSVQGTGVTNEKLFFGSGTQLSVL.

The CDR3 nucleotides read TGTGCCAGCAGGGGAGCAGGGGCGAACACTGAAGCTTTCTTT. Its translation: CASRGAGANTEAFF. This chain joins TRBV25-1 and TRBJ1-1; D might be TRBD1 (6 bases). The CDR3 extends over 14 amino acids. In germline, CDR1 is MGHDK, CDR2 SYGVNS. The V end was cut by 6 bases, the J end by 1 base, with 12 bases between.

The V call is TRBV27, the J call TRBJ2-7, with a weak D call TRBD1 (5 bases). Germline lookup yields CDR1 MNHEY and CDR2 SMNVEV (reference sequence). V shed 6 bases and J shed 1 base, with 16 bases lying between them. The CDR3 is 15 residues long. This chain's CDR3 is CASRLQGNPSYEQYF. CDR3 DNA sequence: TGTGCCAGCAGACTCCAGGGAAACCCTTCCTACGAGCAGTACTTC.

The chain uses TRBV9 and TRBJ2-2, with TRBD2 identical over 11 bases. The germline CDR1 and CDR2 sequences are SGDLS and YYNGEE. With 0 bases clipped from V and 1 base from J, the junction kept 11 bases outside the gene matches. The CDR3 spans 20 residues. This chain's CDR3 is CASSVGWGASGRRNTGELFF. The CDR3 nucleotides read TGTGCCAGCAGCGTAGGCTGGGGTGCTAGCGGGAGGCGGAACACCGGGGAGCTGTTTTTT. Full variable domain (missing parts from reference TRBV9 and TRBJ2-2): DSGVTQTPKHLITATGQRVTLRCSPRSGDLSVYWYQQSLDQGLQFLIQYYNGEERAKGNILERFSAQQFPDLHSELNLSSLELGDSALYFCASSVGWGASGRRNTGELFFGEGSRLTVL.